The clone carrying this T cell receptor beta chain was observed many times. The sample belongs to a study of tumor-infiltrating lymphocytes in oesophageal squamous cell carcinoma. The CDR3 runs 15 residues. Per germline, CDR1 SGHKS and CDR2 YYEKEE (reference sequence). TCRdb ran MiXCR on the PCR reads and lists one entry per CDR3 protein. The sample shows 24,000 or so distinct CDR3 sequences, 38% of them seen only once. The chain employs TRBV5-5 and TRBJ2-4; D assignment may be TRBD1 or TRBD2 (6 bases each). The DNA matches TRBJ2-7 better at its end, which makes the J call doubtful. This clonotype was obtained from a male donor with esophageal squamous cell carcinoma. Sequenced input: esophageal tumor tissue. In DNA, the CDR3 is TGTGCCAGCAGCTACACCCCGGGGGCCTCCTACGAGCAGTACTTC. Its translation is CASSYTPGASYEQYF.